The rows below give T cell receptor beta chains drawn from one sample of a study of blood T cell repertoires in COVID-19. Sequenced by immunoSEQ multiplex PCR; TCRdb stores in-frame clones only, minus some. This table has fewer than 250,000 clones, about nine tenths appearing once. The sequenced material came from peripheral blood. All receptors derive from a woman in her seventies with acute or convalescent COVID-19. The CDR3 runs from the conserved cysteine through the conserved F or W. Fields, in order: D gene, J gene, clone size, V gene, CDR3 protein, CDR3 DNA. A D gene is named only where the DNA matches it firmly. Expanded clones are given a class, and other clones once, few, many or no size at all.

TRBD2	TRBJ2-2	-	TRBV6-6	CASRLSGLDSGELFF	TGTGCCAGCAGACTTTCGGGACTAGATTCCGGGGAGCTGTTTTTT
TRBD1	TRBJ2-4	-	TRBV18	CASSPTGENIQYF	TGTGCCAGCTCACCGACAGGGGAAAACATTCAGTACTTC
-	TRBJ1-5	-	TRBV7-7	CASSFGPSYSQPQHF	TGTGCCAGCAGTTTTGGGCCCTCCTACTCGCAGCCCCAGCATTTT
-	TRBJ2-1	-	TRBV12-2	CASRSADRVVNEQFF	TGTGCAAGTCGCTCGGCGGACAGGGTTGTAAATGAGCAGTTCTTC
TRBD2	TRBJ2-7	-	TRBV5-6	CASSLASGRSEQYF	TGTGCCAGCAGCTTGGCTAGCGGGAGATCCGAGCAGTACTTC
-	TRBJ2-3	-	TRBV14	CASSQVPFTDTQYF	TGTGCCAGCAGCCAAGTCCCATTCACAGATACGCAGTATTTT
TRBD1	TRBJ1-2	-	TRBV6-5	CASSRQGWYGYTF	TGTGCCAGCTCCCGACAGGGTTGGTATGGCTACACCTTC
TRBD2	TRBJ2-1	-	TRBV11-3	CASSQAGTSGIYEQFF	TGTGCCAGCAGCCAAGCCGGGACTAGCGGGATATATGAGCAGTTCTTC
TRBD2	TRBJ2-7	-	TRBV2	CASSRLAGIYEQYF	TGTGCCAGCTCTCGACTAGCGGGGATTTATGAGCAGTACTTC
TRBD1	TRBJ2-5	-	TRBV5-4	CASRNGTVGTQYF	TGTGCCAGCAGGAACGGGACAGTGGGGACCCAGTACTTC
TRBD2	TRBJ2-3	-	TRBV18	CASSPPSGRAQDTQYF	TGTGCCAGCTCACCACCTAGCGGGAGGGCCCAAGATACGCAGTATTTT
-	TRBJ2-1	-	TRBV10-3	CAIRGAGSSYNEQFF	TGTGCCATCAGGGGTGCGGGGAGCTCCTACAATGAGCAGTTCTTC
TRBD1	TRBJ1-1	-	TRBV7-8	CASSWQGAWTEAFF	TGTGCCAGCAGCTGGCAGGGGGCCTGGACTGAAGCTTTCTTT
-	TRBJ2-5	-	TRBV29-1	CSVDLTRQTQYF	TGCAGCGTTGATCTGACTAGACAGACCCAGTACTTC
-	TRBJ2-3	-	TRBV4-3	CASSQDLSTDTQYF	TGCGCCAGCAGCCAAGATCTGAGCACAGATACGCAGTATTTT
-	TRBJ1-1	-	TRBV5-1	CASSLGAGTNTEAFF	TGCGCCAGCAGCTTGGGAGCGGGGACCAACACTGAAGCTTTCTTT
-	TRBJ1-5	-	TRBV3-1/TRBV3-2	CASSRGLLNQPQHF	TGTGCCAGCAGTCGGGGACTGCTCAATCAGCCCCAGCATTTT
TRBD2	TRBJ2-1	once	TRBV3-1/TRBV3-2	CASSQEWGSSGSLNEQFF	TGTGCCAGCAGCCAAGAATGGGGATCTAGCGGGAGTTTAAATGAGCAGTTCTTC
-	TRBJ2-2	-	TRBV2	CASSPTGKGGELFF	TGTGCCAGCAGTCCAACAGGGAAGGGCGGGGAGCTGTTTTTT
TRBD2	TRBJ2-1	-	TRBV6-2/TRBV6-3	CASSNLAGVGEQFF	TGTGCCAGCAGTAACCTAGCGGGAGTCGGGGAGCAGTTCTTC
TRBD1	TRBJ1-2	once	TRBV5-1	CASSLGTGSGANYGYTF	TGCGCCAGCAGCCTCGGGACAGGGTCAGGTGCTAACTATGGCTACACCTTC
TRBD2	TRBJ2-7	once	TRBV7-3	CASSLNPAGAYEQYF	TGTGCCAGCAGCTTGAACCCCGCGGGGGCCTACGAGCAGTACTTC
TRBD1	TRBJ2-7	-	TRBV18	CASSPPVGGTGGYEQYF	TGTGCCAGCTCACCACCGGTCGGCGGGACAGGGGGCTACGAGCAGTACTTC
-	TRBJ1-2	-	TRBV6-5	CASSSTGGRPSYTF	TGTGCCAGCTCCTCAACGGGGGGGCGTCCGAGCTACACCTTC
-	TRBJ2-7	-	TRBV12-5	CASGLSSYEQYF	TGTGCTAGTGGTCTGAGCTCCTACGAGCAGTACTTC
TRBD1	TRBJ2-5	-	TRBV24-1	CATSDPPGQGEETQYF	TGTGCCACCAGTGACCCCCCGGGACAGGGGGAAGAGACCCAGTACTTC
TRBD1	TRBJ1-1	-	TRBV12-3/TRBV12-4	CASGRTGATEAFF	TGTGCCAGCGGACGGACAGGGGCTACTGAAGCTTTCTTT
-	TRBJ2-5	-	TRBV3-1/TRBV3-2	CASSLFGQQETQYF	TGTGCCAGCAGCCTCTTTGGACAGCAAGAGACCCAGTACTTC
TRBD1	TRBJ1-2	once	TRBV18	CASSPFLTATRTGGYGYTF	TGTGCCAGCTCACCGTTCTTAACCGCCACTAGGACAGGGGGATATGGCTACACCTTC
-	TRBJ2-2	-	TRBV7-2	CASSLGGPTNTGELFF	TGTGCCAGCAGCCTGGGGGGGCCAACGAACACCGGGGAGCTGTTTTTT
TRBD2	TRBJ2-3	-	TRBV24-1	CATSDPGGLAASTDTQYF	TGTGCCACCAGTGATCCAGGGGGACTAGCGGCTAGCACAGATACGCAGTATTTT
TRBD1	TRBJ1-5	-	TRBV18	CASSLNSGGRGQPQHF	TGTGCCAGCTCGCTTAACTCAGGGGGCAGGGGTCAGCCCCAGCATTTT
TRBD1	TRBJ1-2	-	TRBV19	CASSIPVAGGDGYTF	TGTGCCAGTAGTATTCCCGTGGCAGGGGGCGATGGCTACACCTTC
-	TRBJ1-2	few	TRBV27	CASSLAGRGYTF	TGTGCCAGCAGTTTAGCGGGTCGGGGCTACACCTTC
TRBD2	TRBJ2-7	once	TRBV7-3	CASSPGGITYEQYF	TGTGCCAGCAGCCCCGGGGGGATCACCTACGAGCAGTACTTC